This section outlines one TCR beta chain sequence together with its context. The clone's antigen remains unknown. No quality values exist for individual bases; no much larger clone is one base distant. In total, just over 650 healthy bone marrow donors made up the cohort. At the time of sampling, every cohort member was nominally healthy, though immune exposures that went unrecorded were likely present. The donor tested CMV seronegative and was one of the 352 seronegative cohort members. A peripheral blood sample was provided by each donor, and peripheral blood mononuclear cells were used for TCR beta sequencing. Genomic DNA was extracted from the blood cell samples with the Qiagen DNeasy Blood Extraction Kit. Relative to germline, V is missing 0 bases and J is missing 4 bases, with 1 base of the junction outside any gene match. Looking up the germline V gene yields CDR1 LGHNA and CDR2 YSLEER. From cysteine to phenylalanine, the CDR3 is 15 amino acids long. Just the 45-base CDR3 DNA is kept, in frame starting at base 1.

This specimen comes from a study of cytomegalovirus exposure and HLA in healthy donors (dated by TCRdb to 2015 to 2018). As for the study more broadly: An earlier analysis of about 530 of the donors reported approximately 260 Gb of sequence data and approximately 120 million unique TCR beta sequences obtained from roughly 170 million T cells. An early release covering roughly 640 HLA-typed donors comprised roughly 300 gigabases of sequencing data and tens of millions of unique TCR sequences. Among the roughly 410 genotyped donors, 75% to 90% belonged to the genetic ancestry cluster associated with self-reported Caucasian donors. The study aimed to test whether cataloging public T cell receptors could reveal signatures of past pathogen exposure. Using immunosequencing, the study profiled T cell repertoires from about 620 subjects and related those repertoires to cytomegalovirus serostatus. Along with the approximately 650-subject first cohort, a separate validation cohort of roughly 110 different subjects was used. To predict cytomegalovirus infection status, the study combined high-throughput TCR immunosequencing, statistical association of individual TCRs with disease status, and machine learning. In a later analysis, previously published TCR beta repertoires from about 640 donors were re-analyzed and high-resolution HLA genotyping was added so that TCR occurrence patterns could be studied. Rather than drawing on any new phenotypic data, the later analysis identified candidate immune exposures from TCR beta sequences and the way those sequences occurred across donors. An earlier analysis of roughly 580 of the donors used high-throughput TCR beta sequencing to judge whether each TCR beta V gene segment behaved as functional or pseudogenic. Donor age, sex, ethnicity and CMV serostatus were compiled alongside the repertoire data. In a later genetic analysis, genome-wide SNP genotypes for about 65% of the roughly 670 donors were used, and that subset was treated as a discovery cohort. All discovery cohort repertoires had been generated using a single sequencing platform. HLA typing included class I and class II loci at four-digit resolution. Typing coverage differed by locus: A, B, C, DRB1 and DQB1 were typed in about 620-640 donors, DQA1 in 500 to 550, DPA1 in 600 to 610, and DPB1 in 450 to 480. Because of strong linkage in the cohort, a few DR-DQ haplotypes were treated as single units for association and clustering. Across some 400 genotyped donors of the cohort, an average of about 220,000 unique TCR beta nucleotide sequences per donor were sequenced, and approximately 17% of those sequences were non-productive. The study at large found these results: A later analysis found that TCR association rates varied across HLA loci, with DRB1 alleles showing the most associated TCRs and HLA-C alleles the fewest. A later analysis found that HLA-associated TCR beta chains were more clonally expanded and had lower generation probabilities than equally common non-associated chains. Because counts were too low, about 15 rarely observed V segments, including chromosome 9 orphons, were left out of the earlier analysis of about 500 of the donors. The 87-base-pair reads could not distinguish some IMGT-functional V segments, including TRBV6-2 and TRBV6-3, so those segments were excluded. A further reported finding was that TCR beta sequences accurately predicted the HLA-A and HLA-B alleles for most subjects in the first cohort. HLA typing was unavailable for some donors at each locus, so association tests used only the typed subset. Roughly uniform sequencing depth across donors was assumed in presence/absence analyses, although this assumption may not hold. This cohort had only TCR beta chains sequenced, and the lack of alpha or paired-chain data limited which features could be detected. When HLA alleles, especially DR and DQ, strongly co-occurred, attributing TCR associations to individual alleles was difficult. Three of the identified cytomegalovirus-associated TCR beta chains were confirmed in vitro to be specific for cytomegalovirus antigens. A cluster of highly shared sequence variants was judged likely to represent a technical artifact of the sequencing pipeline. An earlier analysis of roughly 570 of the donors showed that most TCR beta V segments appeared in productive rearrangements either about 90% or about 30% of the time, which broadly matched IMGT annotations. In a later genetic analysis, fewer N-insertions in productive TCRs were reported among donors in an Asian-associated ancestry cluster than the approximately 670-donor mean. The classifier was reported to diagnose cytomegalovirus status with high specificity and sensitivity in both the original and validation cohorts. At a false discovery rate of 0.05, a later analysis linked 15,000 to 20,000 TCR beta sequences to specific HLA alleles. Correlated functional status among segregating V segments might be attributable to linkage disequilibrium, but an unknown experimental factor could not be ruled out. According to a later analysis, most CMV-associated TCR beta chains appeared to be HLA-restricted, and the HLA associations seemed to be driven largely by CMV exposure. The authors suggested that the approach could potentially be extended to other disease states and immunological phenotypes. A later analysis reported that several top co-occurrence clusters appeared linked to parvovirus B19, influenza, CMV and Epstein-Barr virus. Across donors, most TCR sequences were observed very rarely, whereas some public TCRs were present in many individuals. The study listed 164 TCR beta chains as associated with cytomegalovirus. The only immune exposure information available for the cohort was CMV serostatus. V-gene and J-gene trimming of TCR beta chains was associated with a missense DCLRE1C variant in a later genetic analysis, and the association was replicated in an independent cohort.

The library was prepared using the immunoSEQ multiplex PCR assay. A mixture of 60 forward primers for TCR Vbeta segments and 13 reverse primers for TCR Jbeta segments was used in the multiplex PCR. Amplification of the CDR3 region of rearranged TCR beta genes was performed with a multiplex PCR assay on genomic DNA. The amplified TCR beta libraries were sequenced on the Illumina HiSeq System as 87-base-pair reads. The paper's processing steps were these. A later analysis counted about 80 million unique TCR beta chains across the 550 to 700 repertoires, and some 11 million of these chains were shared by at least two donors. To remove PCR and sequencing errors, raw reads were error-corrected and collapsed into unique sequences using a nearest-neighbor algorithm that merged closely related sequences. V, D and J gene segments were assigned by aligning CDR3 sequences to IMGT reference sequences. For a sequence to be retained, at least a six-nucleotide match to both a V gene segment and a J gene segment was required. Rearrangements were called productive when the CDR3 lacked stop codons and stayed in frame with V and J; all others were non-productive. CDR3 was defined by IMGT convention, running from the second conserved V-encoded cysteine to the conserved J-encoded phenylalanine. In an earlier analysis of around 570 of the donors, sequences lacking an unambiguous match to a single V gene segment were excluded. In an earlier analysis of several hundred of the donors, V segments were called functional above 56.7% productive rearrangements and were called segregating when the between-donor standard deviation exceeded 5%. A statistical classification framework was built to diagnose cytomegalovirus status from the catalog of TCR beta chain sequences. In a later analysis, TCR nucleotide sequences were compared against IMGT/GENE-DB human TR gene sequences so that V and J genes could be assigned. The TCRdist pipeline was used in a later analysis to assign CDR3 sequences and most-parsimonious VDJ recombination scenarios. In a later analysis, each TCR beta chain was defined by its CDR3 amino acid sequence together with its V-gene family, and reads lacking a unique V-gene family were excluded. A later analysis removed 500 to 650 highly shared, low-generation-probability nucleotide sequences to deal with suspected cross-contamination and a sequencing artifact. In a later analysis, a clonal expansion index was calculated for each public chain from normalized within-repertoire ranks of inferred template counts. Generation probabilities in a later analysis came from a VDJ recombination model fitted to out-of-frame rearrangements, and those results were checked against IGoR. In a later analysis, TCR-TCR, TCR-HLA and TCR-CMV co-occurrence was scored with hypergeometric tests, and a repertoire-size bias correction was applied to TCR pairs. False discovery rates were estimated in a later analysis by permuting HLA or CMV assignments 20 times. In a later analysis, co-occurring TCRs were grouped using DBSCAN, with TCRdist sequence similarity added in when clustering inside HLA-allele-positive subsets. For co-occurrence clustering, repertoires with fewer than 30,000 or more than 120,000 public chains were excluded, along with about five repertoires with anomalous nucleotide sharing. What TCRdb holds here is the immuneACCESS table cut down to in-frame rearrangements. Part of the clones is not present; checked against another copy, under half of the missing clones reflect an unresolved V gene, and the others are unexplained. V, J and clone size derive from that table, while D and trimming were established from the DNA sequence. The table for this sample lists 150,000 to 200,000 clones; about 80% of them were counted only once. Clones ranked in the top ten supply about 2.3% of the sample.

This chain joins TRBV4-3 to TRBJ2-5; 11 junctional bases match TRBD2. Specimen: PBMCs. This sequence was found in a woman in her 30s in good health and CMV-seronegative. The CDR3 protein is CASSQDSGGGETQYF. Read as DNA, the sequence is TGCGCCAGCAGCCAAGATAGCGGGGGGGGAGAGACCCAGTACTTC.